One TCR beta chain is described in this entry. Antigen unknown. V was pared by 4 bases and J by 1 base, with 13 bases of the junction left unmatched. The CDR3 consists of 17 residues. In germline, CDR1 is SGHKS, CDR2 YYEKEE (reference sequence). Researchers ran the PCR with 60 Vbeta and 13 Jbeta primers. Sequencing was performed with immunoSEQ multiplex PCR; in TCRdb, only in-frame clones are kept and a portion is missing. The profile shows around 210,000 clones, 70% to 90% of them singletons. The data belong to a study of cytomegalovirus exposure and HLA in healthy donors. The wider study: Ancestry clustering placed 81% of 300 to 400 genotyped donors in the Caucasian-associated cluster.

Study-wide results and limits: Presence/absence analyses assumed roughly uniform sequencing depth across donors, which may not hold. Reported findings show TCR beta sequences accurately forecast HLA-A and HLA-B alleles in most subjects.

V and J are TRBV5-5 and TRBJ1-1; 7 positions agree with TRBD1. Sequencing used PBMCs. The TCR comes from a girl between 2 and 10 years old in good health and CMV-seronegative. CDR3 in DNA: TGTGCCAGCAGCCCTAGAATGCAAGGGGGCGCGAACACTGAAGCTTTCTTT. Amino acid sequence: CASSPRMQGGANTEAFF. Drawing the rest from reference TRBV5-5 and TRBJ1-1, the complete variable domain is DAGVTQSPTHLIKTRGQQVTLRCSPISGHKSVSWYQQVLGQGPQFIFQYYEKEERGRGNFPDRFSARQFPNYSSELNVNALLLGDSALYLCASSPRMQGGANTEAFFGQGTRLTVV.